This T cell receptor beta chain was recovered during a study of T cells expressing NK-cell markers. At the level of the study: All TCR beta repertoires analysed originated from sorted CD3+CD56+NKG2C+, CD3+CD56+NKG2C- and CD3+CD56-NKG2C+ T cells. Serological testing identified seven of the eight sequenced donors as HCMV-seropositive and one as seronegative. Broader study findings: NKG2C+ dominant clonotypes from several donors made up roughly 1.0-8% of CD8+ T cells. Whether expanded NKG2C+ T cell clones were HCMV-specific remained unclear.

The CDR3 length is 17 residues. CDR1 LGHNA and CDR2 YNFKEQ come from the germline V gene. Following a re-call of the 5' RACE reads, TCRdb has one entry per CDR3 protein and lacks DNA. This listing includes a few hundred thousand distinct CDR3 sequences. A word on this clonotype: Its specificity is unknown.

The specimen sequenced was blood T cells: a sorted CD56 or NKG2C T cell subset, CD4+ or CD8+ T cells, or bulk PBMC T cells (not recorded which). The sequence was obtained from a man between 18 and 35 years old in good health. V gene TRBV4-2 combines with J gene TRBJ2-6; with no DNA, the TCRdb D assignment of TRBD1 cannot be verified. The CDR3 is CASSPRDRALGANVLTF.